These T cell receptor beta chains were read from a single sample in a study of shared clonotypes between healthy human individuals. The data were produced by immunoSEQ multiplex PCR, yet TCRdb's version contains in-frame clones alone and is incomplete. The table lists roughly 550,000 clones, 95% of them singletons. The sequencing input was naive CD8+ T cells sorted from blood. These TCRs come from a woman in her twenties or thirties in good health. Each CDR3 is given with its conserved first and last residue. The D gene is left open where the match is weak. Size is omitted from some rows. Given values are once, few, many or a class for expanded clones.

D gene | J gene | clone size | V gene | CDR3 DNA | CDR3 protein
TRBD1 | TRBJ1-2 | . | TRBV7-9 | TGTGCCAGCAGCTTAACCGACAGGGTTTATGGCTACACCTTC | CASSLTDRVYGYTF
. | TRBJ2-1 | . | TRBV28 | TGTGCCAGCAGTTTAACGTCTACGGCCCTCTCCTACAATGAGCAGTTCTTC | CASSLTSTALSYNEQFF
. | TRBJ1-3 | . | TRBV14 | TGTGCCAGCTCTTGGGGCAGCGGAAACACCATATATTTT | CASSWGSGNTIYF
. | TRBJ2-7 | . | TRBV28 | TGTGCCAGCAGTTTATCAGGGGAGCAGTACTTC | CASSLSGEQYF
. | TRBJ2-7 | . | TRBV29-1 | TGCAGCGTTGGAGGACAGCTAGGCCTAACCTACGAGCAGTACTTC | CSVGGQLGLTYEQYF
. | TRBJ2-6 | once | TRBV9 | TGTGCAAGTGGGATATCTGGGGCCAACGTCCTGACTTTC | CASGISGANVLTF
. | TRBJ1-4 | . | TRBV21-1 | TGTGCCAGCAGCAAAAGGGGGAGAGAAAAACTGTTTTTT | CASSKRGREKLFF
. | TRBJ2-7 | . | TRBV4-1 | TGCGCCAGCAGGGGGCCGAACTCCTACGAGCAGTACTTC | CASRGPNSYEQYF
. | TRBJ2-7 | . | TRBV5-1 | TGCGCCAGCAGCCTAGACAGATCCAACTACGAGCAGTACTTC | CASSLDRSNYEQYF
. | TRBJ2-7 | . | TRBV27 | TGTGCCAGCAGTTTATACGGCAGGTCCCTTTACGAGCAGTACTTC | CASSLYGRSLYEQYF